This note documents a single TCR beta chain sequence. The data originate from a study of blood T cell repertoires in COVID-19. Study-wide context: From the United States, Italy and Spain came samples of acute and convalescent COVID-19. Sources were T cells, B-cell-depleted T cells, or PBMCs; the material itself was cDNA or gDNA.

Original methodology: By means of reference gene primer amplification, nucleated cell counts were estimated. Sequenced by immunoSEQ multiplex PCR; TCRdb stores in-frame clones only, minus some. The DNA gave D and trimming, while V, J and clone size come from that table. Of under 45,000 clones in the sample, roughly 90% were seen once. V was cut by 4 bases and J by 4 bases, with 13 bases left in between. The CDR3 length is 14 residues. In germline, CDR1 is MNHNY, CDR2 SVGAGI (reference sequence). The sequence came from a human donor in a cohort sampled during active COVID-19. This sequence joins TRBV6-6 and TRBJ1-2; TRBD1 might be the D (6 bases). Input material: peripheral blood. Here the CDR3 reads CASSFGDRFYGYTF. The CDR3 bases are TGTGCCAGCAGTTTCGGAGACAGGTTCTATGGCTACACCTTC.